The 18 T cell receptor beta chains presented below share a single source sample, sequenced in a study of T cells in women clearing cervical HPV infection (dated 2018 in TCRdb). The library was produced with the immunoSEQ multiplex PCR assay. The table was pulled from immuneACCESS by TCRdb, which kept in-frame rearrangements only. Such tables lose some clones; where checked, under half of the loss comes from unresolved V genes, and the rest has no known cause. The table for this sample records tens of thousands of clones. The ten largest clones take up 1.4% of the sample. Input material: blood buffy coat. All receptors derive from a woman between 18 and 69 years old with a cervical HPV16 infection that either progressed to CIN3+ or cleared (not recorded which).

Turning to this clone: Read data end 3 residues before the CDR3 end; the end is taken from the germline J gene. The chain combines TRBV7-3 with TRBJ2-3; D call uncertain. V lost 0 bases to trimming and J lost 4 bases, with 5 bases between them. Looked up from germline, CDR1 is SGHTA and CDR2 is FQGTGA. The CDR3 runs to 13 residues. CDR3: CASSLTSPDTQYF. CDR3 DNA, as far as it was read: TGTGCCAGCAGCTTAACTAGCCCAGATACG.

Worth noting for this clone: The DNA ends 3 residues before the CDR3 does, and the rest of the CDR3 is filled in from the germline J gene. The rearrangement links TRBV18 to TRBJ2-2; D might be TRBD1 (6 bases). CDR1 and CDR2 from the germline V gene are KGHSH and LQKENI. This CDR3 has 15 residues. Incomplete CDR3 DNA: TGTGCCAGCTCACCAGACAGGAGTTTAAATGAAAAG. Its protein product is CASSPDRSLNEK. The full CDR3 sequence reads CASSPDRSLNEKLFF. Using reference TRBV18 and TRBJ2-2 for the parts outside the CDR3, the full variable domain is NAGVMQNPRHLVRRRGQEARLRCSPMKGHSHVYWYRQLPEEGLKFMVYLQKENIIDESGMPKERFSAEFPKEGPSILRIQQVVRGDSAAYFCASSPDRSLNEKLFFGEGSRLTVL.

On this clone: The sequence runs out 3 residues before the end of the CDR3; the remainder is reconstructed from the germline J gene. The chain joins TRBV7-3 to TRBJ2-7, with D perhaps matching TRBD2 (5 bases). Germline V CDR1 and CDR2: SGHTA, FQGTGA. V lost 2 bases, J lost 6 bases, and 8 bases lay in between. This CDR3 has 12 amino acids. The part of the CDR3 DNA that was read is TGTGCCAGCAGCTTAGCGGGTGGCGAG. This codes for CASSLAGGE. The whole CDR3 region reads CASSLAGGEQYF.

Of note for this clone: The read ends 3 residues shy of where the CDR3 ends; the end is completed using the germline J gene. V is TRBV20-1 and J is TRBJ2-2, with D possibly TRBD1 on 5 matching bases. With 6 bases removed from V and 6 bases from J, the gap between germline ends came to 23 bases. Germline loops: CDR1 DFQATT, CDR2 SNEGSKA (reference sequence). The CDR3 loop spans 16 amino acids. Incomplete CDR3 DNA: TGCAGTGCCCGATCCAAGTACCCAGGGAATCCCGGGGAG. Translation gives CSARSKYPGNPGE. The entire CDR3 sequence reads CSARSKYPGNPGELFF.

Remarks on this clone: Read data end 3 residues before the CDR3 end; the end is taken from the germline J gene. The chain is built from TRBV30 and TRBJ1-2; tentative D call: TRBD1 (6 bases). CDR1 is GTSNPN, CDR2 SVGIG, per germline (reference sequence). CDR3 size: 15 residues. The CDR3 sequence: CAWDSLGALSNDYTF. CDR3 DNA (partial): TGTGCCTGGGATTCCTTGGGGGCTCTTTCGAACGAC.

A remark on this clone: Sequencing ends 3 residues short of the CDR3 end; the germline J gene provides the rest. The chain recombines TRBV7-8 with TRBJ2-1; 9 nucleotides line up with TRBD2. J was trimmed by 4 bases and V by 5 bases; bases with no gene match: 9. This CDR3 is built from 16 residues. CDR1 SGHVS and CDR2 FQNEAQ come from the germline V gene. CDR3 sequence reads: CASSLIAGVVYNEQFF. CDR3 DNA, as far as it was read: TGTGCCAGCAGCCTCATAGCGGGAGTCGTTTACAATGAG.

Comment on this clone: The missing CDR3 end, 3 residues past where the read stops, is filled in from the germline J gene. The chain combines TRBV30 with TRBJ2-7, with 10 nucleotides matching TRBD2. J lost 2 bases, V lost 6 bases, and 10 bases had no gene match. Germline V gene data show CDR1 as GTSNPN and CDR2 as SVGIG (reference sequence). This CDR3 has 15 amino acids. The CDR3 bases that were read are TGTGCCTGCCGGAACAGCGGGGGGGGTACCTACGAG. Its protein is CACRNSGGGTYE. The CDR3 as a whole reads CACRNSGGGTYEQYF.

Points on this clone: The read comes to an end 3 residues before the CDR3 does, leaving the germline J gene to fill in the end. The chain is built from TRBV20-1 and TRBJ2-7; 14 bases match TRBD2. This CDR3 region has 14 residues. Looked up from germline, CDR1 is DFQATT and CDR2 is SNEGSKA (reference sequence). Unmatched junction bases numbered 2, after V lost 5 bases and J lost 2 bases. The part of the CDR3 DNA that was read is TGCAGTGCTTCGACTAGCGGGGGGGCCTACGAG. Protein sequence: CSASTSGGAYE. The full-length CDR3 reads as CSASTSGGAYEQYF.

For this clone: The read is 3 residues too short to cover the CDR3 end, so that end is filled in from the germline J gene. The rearrangement links TRBV7-6 to TRBJ1-2; D is perhaps TRBD1 (6 bases). The CDR3 has 16 amino acids. The germline gives CDR1 SGHVS, CDR2 FNYEAQ. The CDR3 bases that were read are TGTGCCAGCAGCCAGGGACTAGCGGGGGGGCAAGATACC. Protein product: CASSQGLAGGQDT. The entire CDR3 sequence reads CASSQGLAGGQDTYTF.

As regards this clone: Read sequence stops 3 residues before the CDR3 end, and the germline J gene provides the missing end. This rearrangement joins TRBV7-3 to TRBJ2-5, with TRBD2 matching 10 bases. J was trimmed by 5 bases and V by 5 bases; bases with no gene match: 11. The length of the CDR3 is 16 residues. Germline loops: CDR1 SGHTA, CDR2 FQGTGA. Partial CDR3 DNA: TGTGCCAGCAGCCCCGGGCTAGCGGGGGCAGGGGAGACC. Translated, it gives CASSPGLAGAGET. The full CDR3 reads CASSPGLAGAGETQYF.

For this clone: With the read ending 3 residues before the CDR3 end, the germline J gene is used to fill in that end. This chain links TRBV19 with TRBJ1-2; no clear D. The CDR3 spans 13 residues. Germline V gene lookup returns CDR1 LNHDA and CDR2 SQIVND (reference sequence). The CDR3 loop is CASSLGPFGDYTF. The covered CDR3 bases are TGTGCCAGTAGTTTGGGCCCCTTCGGCGAC.

Concerning this clone itself: The read terminates 3 residues before the CDR3 end, so the remaining end is supplied by the germline J gene. This chain connects TRBV19 to TRBJ2-7; tentatively, D is TRBD2 (6 bases). Trimming removed 5 bases from V and 5 bases from J, with 10 bases in between. Looked up from germline, CDR1 is LNHDA and CDR2 is SQIVND (reference sequence). This CDR3 has 12 amino acids. This CDR3 is CASSGTAHEQYF. The sequenced part of the CDR3 DNA is TGTGCCAGTAGTGGGACTGCCCACGAG.

Remarks on this clone: The missing CDR3 end, 3 residues past where the read stops, is filled in from the germline J gene. The chain links TRBV18 to TRBJ2-2; D may be TRBD1 (5 bases). CDR1 is KGHSH, CDR2 LQKENI, per germline. The CDR3 covers 14 residues. The CDR3 is CASSVGSGANVLFF. CDR3 bases read: TGTGCCAGCTCGGTGGGGTCTGGGGCCAACGTG.

On this clone itself: The CDR3 end is not reached by the read, which stops 3 residues before it; the germline J gene fills it in. The chain joins TRBV6-2 or TRBV6-3 to TRBJ2-1, with 13 bases identical to TRBD2. J was trimmed by 7 bases and V by 7 bases; bases with no gene match: 10. The length of the CDR3 is 16 residues. Germline loops: CDR1 MNHEY, CDR2 SVGEGT. CDR3 residues: CASTFGLAGVSNEQFF. CDR3 DNA (partial): TGTGCCAGCACTTTCGGACTAGCGGGGGTTTCAAATGAG.

Points on this clone: The sequence runs out 3 residues before the end of the CDR3; the remainder is reconstructed from the germline J gene. The rearrangement uses TRBV7-3 and TRBJ2-1; D might be TRBD1 (7 bases). CDR1 and CDR2 (germline): SGHTA, FQGTGA. The CDR3 contains 16 residues. V lost 5 bases to trimming and J lost 6 bases, with 20 bases between them. CDR3 DNA, as far as it was read: TGTGCCAGCAGCAAAGGAGGGGGACAGTTTTCCAATGAG. Translation gives CASSKGGGQFSNE. The full-length CDR3 reads as CASSKGGGQFSNEQFF.

With regard to this clone: The read comes to an end 3 residues before the CDR3 does, leaving the germline J gene to fill in the end. The chain uses TRBV20-1 and TRBJ2-1; 7 nucleotides agree with TRBD2. CDR1 and CDR2 (germline): DFQATT, SNEGSKA (reference sequence). The CDR3 spans 15 residues. Unmatched junction bases numbered 12, after V lost 3 bases and J lost 7 bases. This CDR3 is CSASSATSFLNEQFF. The CDR3 bases that were read are TGCAGTGCTAGTTCCGCGACTAGCTTCCTAAATGAG.

The covered CDR3 bases are TGTGCCAGCTCACCGACCTCTTCGGGGGACACC. Translating gives CASSPTSSGDT. The full CDR3 reads CASSPTSSGDTIYF. This chain connects TRBV18 to TRBJ1-3; possibly TRBD1 for D (5 bases). Read coverage stops 3 residues before the CDR3 terminus; the germline J gene supplies the remainder. Trimming left V 3 bases short and J 8 bases short, with 14 bases between. The germline V gene encodes CDR1 KGHSH and CDR2 LQKENI. The CDR3 loop spans 14 amino acids.

A word on this clone: The read falls 3 residues short of the CDR3 end, and the missing part is taken from the germline J gene. The V gene is TRBV7-2, the J gene TRBJ2-1, with 11 bases that match TRBD2. The CDR3 is made up of 14 amino acids. V trimming: 5 bases; J trimming: 6 bases; junction bases outside the gene matches: 3. From germline, CDR1 is SGHTA and CDR2 FQGNSA. The sequenced part of the CDR3 DNA is TGTGCCAGCAGCGCAACTAGCGGGAGCAATGAG. It is translated as CASSATSGSNE. The entire CDR3 protein reads CASSATSGSNEQFF.